One sample yielded the 8 T cell receptor beta chains listed below, sequenced in a study of PD-1 blockade in classical Hodgkin lymphoma. The time point was: cycle 4 day 1 (C4D1), after 6 weeks of nivolumab. Relapse after autologous stem cell transplantation occurred in every patient, and brentuximab vedotin exposure varied. TCRdb's copy holds only in-frame clones and misses some; the assay was immunoSEQ multiplex PCR. The repertoire consists of 15,000 to 20,000 clones, with 80% occurring once and the leading ten covering roughly a fifth. This specimen was peripheral blood mononuclear cells (PBMCs), taken before the fourth cycle of nivolumab. These receptor sequences come from a human donor with classical Hodgkin lymphoma.

The V gene is TRBV5-1, the J gene TRBJ1-5; 7 bases line up with TRBD1. The CDR3 spans 15 residues. Germline V gene data show CDR1 as SGHRS and CDR2 as YFSETQ. With 9 bases clipped from V and 4 bases from J, the junction kept 13 bases outside the gene matches. CDR3 in amino acids: CATRQRDSKNQPQHF. CDR3 bases: TGCGCCACCAGACAGAGGGACAGTAAAAATCAGCCCCAGCATTTT.

This clone has a single count. This chain uses TRBV19 with TRBJ2-7; 15 bases agree with TRBD2. CDR1 and CDR2 (germline): LNHDA, SQIVND (reference sequence). CDR3 length equals 14 residues. J was trimmed by 6 bases and V by 6 bases; bases with no gene match: 3. CDR3 bases: TGTGCCAGTAGCTGGACTAGCGGGAGGGGCGAGCAGTACTTC. It translates to CASSWTSGRGEQYF.

This clone has just a few counts. The genes are TRBV29-1 and TRBJ2-7; D might be TRBD2 (6 bases). This CDR3 is 15 amino acids long. Germline assignment: CDR1 SQVTM and CDR2 ANQGSEA. Trimming pared 4 bases from V and 3 bases from J, leaving 19 bases between. The CDR3 coding sequence is TGCAGCGTTGGACTAGGAGGAGGAGGATTCTACGAGCAGTACTTC. Protein sequence: CSVGLGGGGFYEQYF.

The V and J genes are TRBV4-3 and TRBJ2-7, with 7 bases matching TRBD1. This CDR3 contains 15 residues. V trimming: 1 base; J trimming: 2 bases; junction bases outside the gene matches: 5. Germline CDR1 is LGHNA and CDR2 is YSLEER. This chain's CDR3 is CASSQAQGPPYEQYF. The CDR3 bases are TGCGCCAGCAGCCAAGCACAGGGGCCCCCCTACGAGCAGTACTTC.

The gene calls are TRBV6-6 and TRBJ2-2; 10 positions agree with TRBD1. V dropped 6 bases and J dropped 6; count of bases not matched to a gene: 7. From germline, CDR1 is MNHNY and CDR2 SVGAGI (reference sequence). The CDR3 loop spans 15 amino acids. CDR3 protein: CASRGTGESAGELFF. The CDR3 DNA sequence: TGTGCCAGCAGGGGGACAGGGGAAAGTGCCGGGGAGCTGTTTTTT.

This clone was found a few times. This chain joins TRBV19 and TRBJ2-5; D is unresolved. The CDR3 has 12 amino acids. Trimming took 6 bases from V and 1 from J, leaving 6 bases between them. Germline assignment: CDR1 LNHDA and CDR2 SQIVND (reference sequence). The CDR3 protein is CASSRAQETQYF. As DNA, the CDR3 is TGTGCCAGTAGCAGAGCCCAAGAGACCCAGTACTTC.

V and J are TRBV2 and TRBJ2-3; 12 bases match TRBD1. V dropped 6 bases and J dropped 1; count of bases not matched to a gene: 8. The CDR3 is made up of 17 amino acids. Germline CDR1 reads SNHLY; CDR2 reads FYNNEI. CDR3 amino acids: CASRPGTGGWGTDTQYF. CDR3 DNA: TGTGCCAGCAGGCCCGGGACAGGGGGCTGGGGCACAGATACGCAGTATTTT. Together with reference TRBV2 and TRBJ2-3, the CDR3 gives the full variable domain: EPEVTQTPSHQVTQMGQEVILRCVPISNHLYFYWYRQILGQKVEFLVSFYNNEISEKSEIFDDQFSVERPDGSNFTLKIRSTKLEDSAMYFCASRPGTGGWGTDTQYFGPGTRLTVL.

J is TRBJ2-6 and V is TRBV28; D remains unclear. V shed 8 bases and J shed 2 bases, with 7 bases lying between them. Germline CDR1 MDHEN, CDR2 SYDVKM. CDR3 length: 13 amino acids. DNA of the CDR3: TGTGCCAGCGGAATGGCTGGGGCCAACGTCCTGACTTTC. Its protein is CASGMAGANVLTF.